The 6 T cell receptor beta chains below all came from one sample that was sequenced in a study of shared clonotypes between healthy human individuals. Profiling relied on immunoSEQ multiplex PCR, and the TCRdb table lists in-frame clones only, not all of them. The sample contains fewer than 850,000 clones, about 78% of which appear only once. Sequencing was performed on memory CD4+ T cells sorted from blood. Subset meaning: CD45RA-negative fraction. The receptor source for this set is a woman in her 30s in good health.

CDR3 protein: CASSPQRKNSPLHF. The CDR3, as DNA: TGTGCCAGCAGCCCCCAGAGGAAGAATTCACCCCTCCACTTT. The chain joins TRBV7-2 to TRBJ1-6; D call uncertain. CDR1 is SGHTA and CDR2 is FQGNSA in the germline V gene. The V end was cut by 5 bases, the J end by 7 bases, with 12 bases between. This CDR3 contains 14 residues.

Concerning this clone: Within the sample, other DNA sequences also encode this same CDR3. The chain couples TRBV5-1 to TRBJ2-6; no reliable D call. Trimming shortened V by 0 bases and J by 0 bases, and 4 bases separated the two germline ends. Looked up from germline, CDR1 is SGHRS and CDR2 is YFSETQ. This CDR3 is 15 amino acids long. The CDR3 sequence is CASSLGGSGANVLTF. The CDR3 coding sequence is TGCGCCAGCAGCTTGGGGGGCTCTGGGGCCAACGTCCTGACTTTC.

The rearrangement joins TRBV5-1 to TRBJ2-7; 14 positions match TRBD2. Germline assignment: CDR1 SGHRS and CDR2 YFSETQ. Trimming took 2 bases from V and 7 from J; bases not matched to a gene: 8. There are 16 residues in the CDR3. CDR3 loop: CASSLTGLAGVEEQYF. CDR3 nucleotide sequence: TGCGCCAGCAGCTTAACGGGACTAGCGGGAGTAGAGGAGCAGTACTTC.

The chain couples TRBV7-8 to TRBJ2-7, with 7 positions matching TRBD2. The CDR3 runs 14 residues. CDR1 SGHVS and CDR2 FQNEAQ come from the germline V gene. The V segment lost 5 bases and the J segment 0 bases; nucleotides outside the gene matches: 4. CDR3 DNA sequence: TGTGCCAGCAGCCCTAAGCGGGGCTCCTACGAGCAGTACTTC. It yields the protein CASSPKRGSYEQYF. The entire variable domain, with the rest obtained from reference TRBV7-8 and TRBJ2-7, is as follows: GAGVSQSPRYKVAKRGQDVALRCDPISGHVSLFWYQQALGQGPEFLTYFQNEAQLDKSGLPSDRFFAERPEGSVSTLKIQRTQQEDSAVYLCASSPKRGSYEQYFGPGTRLTVT.

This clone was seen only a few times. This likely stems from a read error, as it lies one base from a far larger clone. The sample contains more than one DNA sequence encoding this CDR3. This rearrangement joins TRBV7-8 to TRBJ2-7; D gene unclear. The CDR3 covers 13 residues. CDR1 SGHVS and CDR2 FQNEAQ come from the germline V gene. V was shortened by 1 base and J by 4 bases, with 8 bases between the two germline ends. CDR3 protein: CASSLGVGYEQYF. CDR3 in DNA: TGTGCCAGCAGCTTAGGGGTGGGTTACGAGCAGTACTTC.

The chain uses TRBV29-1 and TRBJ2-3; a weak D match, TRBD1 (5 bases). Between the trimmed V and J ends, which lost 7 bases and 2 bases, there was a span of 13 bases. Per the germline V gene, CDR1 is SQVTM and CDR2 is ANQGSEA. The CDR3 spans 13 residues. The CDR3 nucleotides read TGCAGCGGCACTGACAGATCCACAGATACGCAGTATTTT. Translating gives CSGTDRSTDTQYF.